These 30 T cell receptor beta chains were all obtained from the same sample, sequenced in a study of tissue T cells after allogeneic stem cell transplantation. Produced via immunoSEQ multiplex PCR; TCRdb's table is partial and in-frame only. In the table there are some 3,000 clones, 43% of which are singletons. The time point denotes: mouse harvest day 14 after allogeneic transplant. Each mouse received 10^7 T-cell-depleted marrow cells plus 10^6 splenic CD5+ T cells by tail vein. Material: gut tissue. These receptors all come from a female BALB/c mouse given C57BL/6 T cells with graft-versus-host disease after an allogeneic hematopoietic cell transplant.

This clone was counted a few times. Gene names and germline refer to mouse. The CDR3 end falls 1 residue outside the read, so it is completed with the germline J gene. The chain has TRBV12-2 and TRBJ1-1, with TRBD1 identical over 9 bases. V lost 4 bases to trimming and J lost 0 bases; unmatched junction nucleotides: 5. The CDR3 is 15 amino acids. Germline V lookup: CDR1 SGHLS, CDR2 HYDKME. CDR3 bases read: TGTGCCAGCTCACAGGGGGCGCCGTCAAACACAGAAGTCTTC. It encodes CASSQGAPSNTEVF. The full CDR3 protein is CASSQGAPSNTEVFF.

Details on this clone: Genes and germline are mouse. The read terminates 1 residue before the CDR3 end, so the remaining end is supplied by the germline J gene. The chain carries TRBV13-2 and TRBJ2-5; 12 nucleotides agree with TRBD2. V shed 2 bases and J 3 bases; nucleotides not matched to a gene: 1. Germline loops: CDR1 NNHNN, CDR2 SYGAGS (reference sequence). CDR3 length equals 15 residues. Partial CDR3 DNA: TGTGCCAGCGGTGAAGGACTGGGGGGGCAAGACACCCAGTAC. It specifies CASGEGLGGQDTQY. The full-length CDR3 reads as CASGEGLGGQDTQYF.

This clone has more than one count but fewer than ten. The genes and germline here are from mouse. The read ends 1 residue early relative to the CDR3; the germline J gene fills the gap. This chain connects TRBV3 to TRBJ2-1; unclear D gene. CDR1 and CDR2 from the germline V gene are SNHLY and FYNGKV (reference sequence). This CDR3 has 11 amino acids. The V gene lost 2 bases and the J gene lost 7 bases, with 3 bases spanning the gap. CDR3 DNA, as far as it was read: TGTGCCAGCAGCTTAAGGGCTGAGCAGTTC. Translation gives CASSLRAEQF. The CDR3, in full, reads CASSLRAEQFF.

About this clone itself: Genes and germline are mouse. Read sequence stops 1 residue before the CDR3 end, and the germline J gene provides the missing end. This sequence joins TRBV16 and TRBJ2-2; unclear D gene. Germline values: CDR1 SGHSA, CDR2 FRNQAP. The V end lost 0 bases, the J end lost 1 base, and 3 bases lay between the germline ends. This CDR3 contains 14 residues. The covered CDR3 bases are TGTGCAAGCAGCTTAGATCTAAACACCGGGCAGCTCTAC. Translated: CASSLDLNTGQLY. The entire CDR3 reads CASSLDLNTGQLYF.

This clone occurred a few times. All gene names here are mouse names. The read ends 1 residue shy of where the CDR3 ends; the end is completed using the germline J gene. The chain joins TRBV14 to TRBJ1-3; tentative D call: TRBD1 (5 bases). Germline CDR1 is SGHDT and CDR2 is FRDEAV. The CDR3 length is 14 residues. V gave up 4 bases and J gave up 0 bases, with 8 bases separating them. Partial CDR3 DNA: TGTGCCAGCAGTCAACAGGTTTCTGGAAATACGCTCTAT. The encoded protein is CASSQQVSGNTLY. From start to end, the CDR3 is CASSQQVSGNTLYF.

Comments on this clone: Germline and genes here are mouse. Read coverage stops 1 residue before the CDR3 terminus; the germline J gene supplies the remainder. The chain recombines TRBV3 with TRBJ2-7; 12 nucleotides agree with TRBD2. The V segment lost 5 bases and the J segment 6 bases; nucleotides outside the gene matches: 5. The CDR3 consists of 14 residues. CDR1 and CDR2 from the germline V gene are SNHLY and FYNGKV (reference sequence). The CDR3 bases that were read are TGTGCCAGCAGCCTCCGGGACTGGGGGGTTGAACAGTAC. Protein: CASSLRDWGVEQY. The entire CDR3 sequence reads CASSLRDWGVEQYF.

As to this clone: Gene names and germline refer to mouse. The CDR3 extends 1 residue past the end of the read, so its final part is completed from the germline J gene. The rearrangement uses TRBV23 and TRBJ2-4; the listed D gene, TRBD2, was not tested against the DNA. Germline V lookup: CDR1 KGHTA, CDR2 FQNQQP. The CDR3 is 15 amino acids. CDR3 sequence: CSSSRDWASQNTLYF. The covered CDR3 bases are TGCTCCAGCAGTCGGGACTGGGCTAGTCAAAACACCTTGTAC.

This clone was seen only once. The listed genes are named as in mouse. The read terminates 1 residue before the CDR3 end, so the remaining end is supplied by the germline J gene. The rearrangement links TRBV16 to TRBJ2-1, with TRBD2 matching over 7 bases. With V trimmed by 3 bases and J by 7 bases, 3 bases remained unmatched. In germline, CDR1 is SGHSA, CDR2 FRNQAP. The CDR3 consists of 13 residues. The CDR3 region is CASSFTGAAEQFF. The CDR3 DNA, read in part, is TGTGCAAGCAGCTTTACTGGGGCCGCTGAGCAGTTC. The entire variable domain, with the rest obtained from reference TRBV16 and TRBJ2-1, is as follows: NAGVIQTPRHKVTGKGQEATLWCEPISGHSAVFWYRQTIVQGLEFLTYFRNQAPIDDSGMPKERFSAQMPNQSHSTLKIQSTQPQDSAVYLCASSFTGAAEQFFGPGTRLTVL.

This clone was counted a few times. Gene names are the mouse ones. Read sequence stops 1 residue before the CDR3 end, and the germline J gene provides the missing end. V and J are TRBV23 and TRBJ2-5; the table gives TRBD2 as D, unverified against the DNA. The CDR3 consists of 15 residues. Germline V gene lookup returns CDR1 KGHTA and CDR2 FQNQQP. CDR3 in amino acids: CSSSQSGGYQDTQYF. The part of the CDR3 DNA that was read is TGCTCCAGCAGTCAATCTGGGGGGTACCAAGACACCCAGTAC.

Comments on this clone: The germline and genes are mouse ones. The read ends 1 residue early relative to the CDR3; the germline J gene fills the gap. The chain carries TRBV3 and TRBJ2-4; the D gene is possibly TRBD2 (6 bases). Germline V gene sequence: CDR1 SNHLY, CDR2 FYNGKV (reference sequence). This CDR3 is 14 amino acids long. Trimming pared 4 bases from V and 0 bases from J, leaving 8 bases between. CDR3 DNA, as far as it was read: TGTGCCAGCAGCTCACTGGGTAGTCAAAACACCTTGTAC. This encodes CASSSLGSQNTLY. The full CDR3 sequence reads CASSSLGSQNTLYF. The whole variable domain, remainder taken from reference TRBV3 and TRBJ2-4, is GPKVLQIPSHQIIDMGQMVTLNCDPVSNHLYFYWYKQILGQQMEFLVNFYNGKVMEKSKLFKDQFSVERPDGSYFTLKIQPTALEDSAVYFCASSSLGSQNTLYFGAGTRLSVL.

This clone has a handful of counts. Gene names and germline match the mouse. The read ends 1 residue shy of where the CDR3 ends; the end is completed using the germline J gene. The V gene is TRBV26, the J gene TRBJ2-3; D gene uncertain. Germline V gene sequence: CDR1 KGHPV, CDR2 FQNQEV (reference sequence). The CDR3 length is 13 residues. Trimming shortened V by 3 bases and J by 0 bases, and 4 bases separated the two germline ends. CDR3 in amino acids: CASSLTSAETLYF. The sequenced part of the CDR3 DNA is TGTGCCAGCAGTCTAACTAGTGCAGAAACGCTGTAT.

In its sample, this clone was seen once. Mouse names are used for the genes. The CDR3 extends 1 residue past the end of the read, so its final part is completed from the germline J gene. The chain combines TRBV23 with TRBJ1-1. The CDR3 is made up of 14 amino acids. The germline V gene has CDR1 KGHTA and CDR2 FQNQQP. The DNA read from the CDR3 is TGCTCCAGCAGTCAACGGGGGCGCGACACAGAAGTCTTC. Its protein is CSSSQRGRDTEVF. Given in full, the CDR3 is CSSSQRGRDTEVFF.

Comment on this clone: Any gene name here is a mouse gene name. The read stops 1 residue short of the end of the CDR3; the missing end is completed from the germline J gene. This sequence joins TRBV26 and TRBJ1-3, with D perhaps matching TRBD1 (5 bases). The germline CDR1 and CDR2 sequences are KGHPV and FQNQEV (reference sequence). This CDR3 spans 15 amino acids. V was clipped by 4 bases and J by 0 bases, with 10 bases between them. The sequenced part of the CDR3 DNA is TGTGCCAGCAGTCCCCTGACAGTTTCTGGAAATACGCTCTAT. Translating gives CASSPLTVSGNTLY. Given in full, the CDR3 is CASSPLTVSGNTLYF. The full variable domain, with the rest looked up from reference TRBV26 and TRBJ1-3, is NSKVIQTPRYLVKGQGQKAKMRCIPEKGHPVVFWYQQNKNNEFKFLINFQNQEVLQQIDMTEKRFSAECPSNSPCSLEIQSSEAGDSALYLCASSPLTVSGNTLYFGEGSRLIVV.

This clone was seen only a few times. Genes here carry mouse names. The sequenced fragment ends 1 residue before the CDR3 boundary, so the rest is inferred from the germline J gene. V and J are TRBV26 and TRBJ2-3, with D tentatively TRBD2 (6 bases). This CDR3 contains 14 residues. Trimming took 6 bases from V and 0 from J, leaving 10 bases between them. Germline lookup yields CDR1 KGHPV and CDR2 FQNQEV (reference sequence). CDR3 DNA (partial): TGTGCCAGCAGGCTGGGGAGTAGTGCAGAAACGCTGTAT. Amino acids: CASRLGSSAETLY. The entire CDR3 protein is CASRLGSSAETLYF.

Remarks on this clone: The genes and germline here are from mouse. The read ends 1 residue shy of where the CDR3 ends; the end is completed using the germline J gene. The chain joins TRBV20 to TRBJ2-1; possibly TRBD2 for D (7 bases). CDR3 size: 13 residues. V shed 0 bases and J shed 7 bases, with 10 bases lying between them. The germline V gene has CDR1 GFQATS and CDR2 STVNSAI. Incomplete CDR3 DNA: TGTGGTGCTAGGGAAGGGGGGCGAGCTGAGCAGTTC. It encodes CGAREGGRAEQF. The CDR3, in full, reads CGAREGGRAEQFF.

About this clone itself: The gene symbols are mouse symbols. Read coverage stops 1 residue before the CDR3 terminus; the germline J gene supplies the remainder. The chain recombines TRBV3 with TRBJ1-2; D is possibly TRBD1 (6 bases). The V gene's germline CDR1 is SNHLY and CDR2 FYNGKV (reference sequence). Trimming took 4 bases from V and 0 from J, leaving 9 bases between them. This CDR3 is 14 amino acids long. The CDR3 region is CASSSGTTNSDYTF. The DNA read from the CDR3 is TGTGCCAGCAGCTCCGGGACAACAAACTCCGACTACACC.

This clone is medium-sized by share. Each gene name is a mouse one. The missing CDR3 end, 1 residue past where the read stops, is filled in from the germline J gene. This chain uses TRBV15 with TRBJ2-7, with 8 bases matching TRBD2. The CDR3 loop spans 14 amino acids. Germline CDR1 SGHND, CDR2 FRSKSL. Trimming cost V 3 bases and J 2 bases; bases outside gene matches: 3. CDR3: CASSFLGGPYEQYF. The part of the CDR3 DNA that was read is TGTGCCAGCAGTTTCCTGGGGGGTCCCTATGAACAGTAC. Based on the CDR3 plus reference TRBV15 and TRBJ2-7, the full variable domain is DAGVTQTPRHEVAEKGQTIILKCEPVSGHNDLFWYRQTKIQGLELLSYFRSKSLMEDGGAFKDRFKAEMLNSSFSTLKIQPTEPKDSAVYLCASSFLGGPYEQYFGPGTRLTVL.

This clone turned up a few times. Gene names are the mouse ones. The sequence runs out 1 residue before the end of the CDR3; the remainder is reconstructed from the germline J gene. The V gene is TRBV14, the J gene TRBJ2-7; TRBD2 might be the D (7 bases). Germline V gene sequence: CDR1 SGHDT, CDR2 FRDEAV. This CDR3 contains 13 residues. V was shortened by 2 bases and J by 7 bases, with 13 bases between the two germline ends. CDR3: CASSFRGAGEQYF. The sequenced CDR3 bases are TGTGCCAGCAGTTTTCGGGGGGCGGGAGAACAGTAC.

About this clone: The listed genes are named as in mouse. The observed sequence ends 1 residue before the CDR3 terminus, with the missing tail filled in from the germline J gene. This chain uses TRBV2 with TRBJ1-2; no clear D gene. Germline assignment: CDR1 LGHNA and CDR2 YSYQKL. The CDR3 is 13 amino acids. V was pared by 3 bases and J by 0 bases, with 5 bases between. This chain's CDR3 is CASSQGANSDYTF. Partial CDR3 DNA: TGTGCCAGCAGCCAGGGTGCAAACTCCGACTACACC. The variable domain in full, completed from reference TRBV2 and TRBJ1-2, reads DPKIIQKPKYLVAVTGSEKILICEQYLGHNAMYWYRQSAKKPLEFMFSYSYQKLMDNQTASSRFQPQSSKKNHLDLQITALKPDDSATYFCASSQGANSDYTFGSGTRLLVI.

Within the sample, this clone is large. These gene names are mouse names. The CDR3 extends 1 residue past the end of the read, so its final part is completed from the germline J gene. V is TRBV26 and J is TRBJ1-2; D uncertain. Germline CDR1 and CDR2: KGHPV and FQNQEV (reference sequence). The CDR3 is made up of 13 amino acids. The ends were cut back, 4 bases at V and 0 bases at J, with 6 bases in the middle. CDR3 DNA (partial): TGTGCCAGCAGTCAAACAGCAAACTCCGACTACACC. Its protein is CASSQTANSDYT. The CDR3, in full, reads CASSQTANSDYTF. The entire variable domain, with the rest obtained from reference TRBV26 and TRBJ1-2, is as follows: NSKVIQTPRYLVKGQGQKAKMRCIPEKGHPVVFWYQQNKNNEFKFLINFQNQEVLQQIDMTEKRFSAECPSNSPCSLEIQSSEAGDSALYLCASSQTANSDYTFGSGTRLLVI.

With regard to this clone: Mouse gene names apply. The observed sequence ends 1 residue before the CDR3 terminus, with the missing tail filled in from the germline J gene. The genes are TRBV2 and TRBJ2-5, with 9 bases aligning to TRBD2. Trimming at V came to 0 bases and at J to 6 bases, leaving 1 base not matched to a gene. The CDR3 sequence is 14 residues long. CDR1 and CDR2 (germline): LGHNA, YSYQKL. The covered CDR3 bases are TGTGCCAGCAGCCAAGACCTGGGGGGGGACACCCAGTAC. It is translated as CASSQDLGGDTQY. The complete CDR3 reads CASSQDLGGDTQYF.

In the case of this clone: Genes and germline are mouse. The missing CDR3 end, 1 residue past where the read stops, is filled in from the germline J gene. This chain connects TRBV26 to TRBJ1-3; D gene uncertain. The germline V and J ends were trimmed by 4 bases and 4 bases, with 2 bases remaining between them. The CDR3 spans 11 residues. Germline V CDR1 and CDR2: KGHPV, FQNQEV (reference sequence). This CDR3 reads CASSRGNTLYF. CDR3 bases read: TGTGCCAGCAGTCGAGGAAATACGCTCTAT.

In regard to this clone: Genes here carry mouse names. The read ends 1 residue early relative to the CDR3; the germline J gene fills the gap. This chain uses TRBV26 with TRBJ2-1; either TRBD1 or TRBD2 may fit D (5 bases each). The germline V gene has CDR1 KGHPV and CDR2 FQNQEV (reference sequence). V was clipped by 4 bases and J by 7 bases, with 11 bases between them. The CDR3 runs to 13 residues. The covered CDR3 bases are TGTGCCAGCAGTCCCGGGGCTGGGGCTGAGCAGTTC. Translating gives CASSPGAGAEQF. The whole CDR3 protein is CASSPGAGAEQFF.

Points on this clone: Germline and genes: mouse. The read ends 1 residue shy of where the CDR3 ends; the end is completed using the germline J gene. The V call is TRBV24, the J call TRBJ2-5; 8 bases agree with TRBD1. With V trimmed by 3 bases and J by 2 bases, 1 base remained unmatched. This CDR3 is 14 amino acids long. Germline assignment: CDR1 KGHTA and CDR2 FRNEEI. CDR3 DNA, as far as it was read: TGTGCCAGCAGTCTCCAGGGGGCCCAAGACACCCAGTAC. It specifies CASSLQGAQDTQY. The CDR3 in full is CASSLQGAQDTQYF.

About this clone itself: Genes and germline are mouse. The sequenced fragment ends 1 residue before the CDR3 boundary, so the rest is inferred from the germline J gene. This sequence joins TRBV26 and TRBJ1-5; the match to TRBD1 covers 7 bases. Germline loops: CDR1 KGHPV, CDR2 FQNQEV (reference sequence). The junction had 0 bases not matched to a gene; V was cut back by 4 bases and J by 6 bases. The CDR3 has 12 residues. CDR3: CASSRDSQAPLF. CDR3 bases read: TGTGCCAGCAGTCGGGACAGCCAGGCTCCGCTT.

This clone was picked up a small number of times. Mouse names are used for the genes. The sequenced fragment ends 1 residue before the CDR3 boundary, so the rest is inferred from the germline J gene. The V gene is TRBV15, the J gene TRBJ2-7; 10 bases match TRBD1. Germline-derived CDR1 and CDR2 are SGHND and FRSKSL. V gave up 3 bases and J gave up 3 bases; unmatched junction bases: 2. The length of the CDR3 is 14 residues. The CDR3 loop reads CASSLGQGLYEQYF. The CDR3 bases that were read are TGTGCCAGCAGTTTGGGACAGGGGCTCTATGAACAGTAC.

With regard to this clone: The gene names here belong to mouse. Read coverage stops 1 residue before the CDR3 terminus; the germline J gene supplies the remainder. The chain links TRBV23 to TRBJ2-5; no check of the table's D call, TRBD1, against the DNA was made. This CDR3 comprises 13 residues. Per the germline V gene, CDR1 is KGHTA and CDR2 is FQNQQP. CDR3 bases read: TGCTCCAGCAGTCAATCGCAGGGTGACACCCAGTAC. Protein product: CSSSQSQGDTQY. The complete CDR3 protein is CSSSQSQGDTQYF.

Details on this clone: The gene names given are mouse names. The read ends 1 residue early relative to the CDR3; the germline J gene fills the gap. V is TRBV13-3 and J is TRBJ2-7, with D perhaps matching TRBD1 (6 bases). Germline assignment: CDR1 NNHDY and CDR2 SYVADS. The CDR3 is 13 residues long. The ends were cut back, 0 bases at V and 3 bases at J, with 7 bases in the middle. This CDR3 reads CASSDGDIYEQYF. CDR3 DNA (partial): TGTGCCAGCAGTGATGGGGACATCTATGAACAGTAC.

This clone is medium-sized (0.01 to 0.1%). Gene names follow the mouse nomenclature. The CDR3 bases that were read are TGTGCCAGCAGCTTAGGGGGACAGGCAGAAACGCTGTAT. It codes for CASSLGGQAETLY. The complete CDR3 reads CASSLGGQAETLYF. The chain has TRBV3 and TRBJ2-3; the match to TRBD1 covers 7 bases. The sequenced fragment ends 1 residue before the CDR3 boundary, so the rest is inferred from the germline J gene. The CDR3 consists of 14 residues. The V gene's germline CDR1 is SNHLY and CDR2 FYNGKV (reference sequence). The V segment lost 1 base and the J segment 3 bases; nucleotides outside the gene matches: 1.

As for this clone: Gene names denote mouse genes. Sequencing ends 1 residue short of the CDR3 end; the germline J gene provides the rest. This chain uses TRBV19 with TRBJ2-1, with D hard to call. V lost 2 bases and J lost 0, with 3 bases in between. CDR3 length: 13 amino acids. Germline values: CDR1 FNHDT, CDR2 SITEND (reference sequence). The CDR3 reads CASSITNYAEQFF. CDR3 DNA (partial): TGTGCCAGCAGTATTACTAACTATGCTGAGCAGTTC.